This T cell receptor (beta chain) was sequenced during a study of blood T cell repertoires in COVID-19. Study details: PBMCs, B-cell-depleted T cells, or T cells provided the cDNA or gDNA that made up the material.

Study processing details: Nucleated cell number was recorded as an estimate derived from reference gene primer amplification. Measured with immunoSEQ multiplex PCR; TCRdb has only the in-frame clones, and not every one. V, J and clone size are those of that table, while D and trimming were read from the DNA. This table holds under 300,000 clones, about 88% found once. The sequence derives from a middle-aged woman who had recovered from COVID-19. Sequenced input: peripheral blood.

In nucleotides, the CDR3 is TGCAGCGTTGAAGGGGACAGGGGATTGGAGACCCAGTACTTC. It codes for CSVEGDRGLETQYF. The chain has TRBV29-1 and TRBJ2-5; TRBD1 matches 10 bases. This CDR3 comprises 14 residues. The germline V gene encodes CDR1 SQVTM and CDR2 ANQGSEA. The junction had 4 bases not matched to a gene; V was cut back by 1 base and J by 5 bases.